Sequencing of this T cell receptor (beta chain) was carried out in a study of T cell changes during pregnancy in multiple sclerosis. The germline V gene has CDR1 SNHLY and CDR2 FYNNEI. With 3 bases clipped from V and 8 bases from J, the junction kept 14 bases outside the gene matches. This CDR3 is built from 17 residues. Produced via immunoSEQ multiplex PCR; TCRdb's table is partial and in-frame only. The sample contains tens of thousands of clones, approximately 89% of which appear only once. The genes are TRBV2 and TRBJ2-1; 9 bases map to TRBD2. Sequencing was performed on CD8+ T cells from peripheral blood mononuclear cells, taken in the third trimester of pregnancy. This clonotype was obtained from a female donor with multiple sclerosis, enrolled in a pregnancy study. The CDR3 is CASSDPATSGRRDEQFF. DNA of the CDR3: TGTGCCAGCAGTGACCCCGCCACTAGCGGGCGACGGGATGAGCAGTTCTTC.